This TCR beta chain was sequenced in a study of CD8 T cells in Susac syndrome. Germline V gene sequence: CDR1 SNHLY, CDR2 FYNNEI. The CDR3 extends over 13 amino acids. Trimming pared 5 bases from V and 1 base from J, leaving 8 bases between. Reverse transcription of 0.5 to 1 ug RNA used random hexamers. Multiplex PCR with immunoSEQ amplified the TCR beta CDR3 across 54 Vbeta and 13 Jbeta. TCRdb re-analysed the immunoSEQ multiplex PCR reads in MiXCR, keeping a single row per CDR3 protein. The repertoire has some 150,000 distinct CDR3 sequences, less than 97% of them found once; the top ten carry 0.14% to 0.15%.

The sample comprised CD8+ T cells from PBMCs. This chain connects TRBV2 to TRBJ1-1, with D maybe TRBD1 (5 bases). The TCR was taken from a human donor with multiple sclerosis. The DNA of the CDR3 is TGTGCCAGCAGTAATGGGGCGAACACTGAAGCTTTCTTT. Translation: CASSNGANTEAFF. Full variable domain (outside the CDR3, taken from reference TRBV2 and TRBJ1-1): EPEVTQTPSHQVTQMGQEVILRCVPISNHLYFYWYRQILGQKVEFLVSFYNNEISEKSEIFDDQFSVERPDGSNFTLKIRSTKLEDSAMYFCASSNGANTEAFFGQGTRLTVV.